The 18 T cell receptor beta chains presented below share a single source sample, sequenced in a study of blood T cells in healthy people across ages. Through a sample-barcoded 5' primer and a J-beta primer mix, a second PCR was run for roughly 7 to 12 cycles. MiXCR was run by TCRdb on the 5' RACE reads, yielding one entry per CDR3 protein. Among 720,000 or so distinct CDR3 sequences listed, roughly 41% were seen once. The source material was blood. Receptor source: a man older than 75 in good health.

This clonotype was observed at least ten times. The V call is TRBV5-1, the J call TRBJ2-7; D is unresolved. Deletions cut 4 bases from V and 2 bases from J, with 19 bases between. In germline, CDR1 is SGHRS, CDR2 YFSETQ. The CDR3 has 16 amino acids. The CDR3 sequence is CASSPNGGKRAYEQYF. The CDR3 DNA follows: TGCGCCAGCAGCCCAAATGGCGGTAAACGGGCCTACGAGCAGTACTTC.

With respect to this clonotype: This may stem from a read error, because a much larger clone lies one nucleotide away. The genes are TRBV29-1 and TRBJ2-5, with 10 bases fitting TRBD2. Germline-derived CDR1 and CDR2 are SQVTM and ANQGSEA. V shed 1 base, J shed 11 bases, and the junction held 19 bases outside the gene matches. The CDR3 contains 17 residues. The CDR3 coding sequence is TGCAGCGTTGAAGTACGGGTGGCTAGCGGGAGTATTTATGAGCAGTACTTC. It translates to CSVEVRVASGSIYEQYF.

This clonotype occurred many times. V and J are TRBV29-1 and TRBJ2-1; TRBD2 matches 10 bases. Per the germline V gene, CDR1 is SQVTM and CDR2 is ANQGSEA. The CDR3 totals 17 residues. With V trimmed by 2 bases and J by 7 bases, 14 bases remained unmatched. The CDR3 DNA reads TGCAGCGTTGAACCTTTGCTCCTAGCGGGAGTCCGGAATGAGCAGTTCTTC. Its protein is CSVEPLLLAGVRNEQFF.

This rearrangement joins TRBV5-1 to TRBJ2-1, with 7 bases that match TRBD2. Per germline, CDR1 SGHRS and CDR2 YFSETQ. This CDR3 contains 16 residues. Trimming at V came to 2 bases and at J to 7 bases, leaving 12 bases not matched to a gene. CDR3 sequence (DNA): TGCGCCAGCAGCTTTTCTGTGGGTCGAGCGGGGAATGAGCAGTTCTTC. Translated, it gives CASSFSVGRAGNEQFF.

This clonotype was picked up a small number of times. V and J are TRBV4-3 and TRBJ2-1; 9 nucleotides align to TRBD2. CDR3 length equals 17 residues. V lost 1 base to trimming and J lost 4 bases; unmatched junction nucleotides: 8. From germline, CDR1 is LGHNA and CDR2 YSLEER. For the CDR3, the DNA is TGCGCCAGCAGCCAAGCATCTAGCGGGGCGAGATACAATGAGCAGTTCTTC. The encoded protein is CASSQASSGARYNEQFF.

The table lists this clonotype with a few counts. This chain joins TRBV25-1 and TRBJ1-1; 8 nucleotides line up with TRBD1. CDR1 is MGHDK and CDR2 is SYGVNS in the germline V gene. V lost 4 bases, J lost 1 base, and 5 bases stayed unmatched. This CDR3 is 15 amino acids long. CDR3 bases: TGTGCCAGCAGTGCTTACAGGGGGGCGAACACTGAAGCTTTCTTT. Its protein product is CASSAYRGANTEAFF.

The rearrangement links TRBV28 to TRBJ2-5; TRBD2 agrees at 12 bases. CDR1 is MDHEN and CDR2 is SYDVKM in the germline V gene. The J segment lost 5 bases and the V segment lost 7 bases, leaving 2 bases of the junction unmatched. The CDR3 runs 13 residues. CDR3 bases: TGTGCCAGCACTAGCGGGAGGGTGGAGACCCAGTACTTC. Translated: CASTSGRVETQYF.

The chain combines TRBV11-2 with TRBJ2-3; TRBD2 matches 8 bases. The J segment lost 1 base and the V segment lost 5 bases, leaving 5 bases of the junction unmatched. The CDR3 contains 15 residues. Germline-derived CDR1 and CDR2 are SGHAT and FQNNGV. Here the CDR3 DNA reads TGTGCCAGCAGCCATAGCGGGAAACGCACAGATACGCAGTATTTT. This translates into CASSHSGKRTDTQYF.

This clonotype was seen only once. This sequence joins TRBV7-9 and TRBJ1-6; D is undetermined. Trimming took off 5 bases at V and 9 bases at J, with 14 bases between the two ends. CDR1 is SEHNR and CDR2 is FQNEAQ in the germline V gene (reference sequence). CDR3 length: 14 residues. DNA for the CDR3: TGTGCCAGCAGCGTAGATGGGAGGGCTTCACCCCTCCACTTT. The encoded protein is CASSVDGRASPLHF. Looking up the rest from reference TRBV7-9 and TRBJ1-6 gives the full variable domain: DTGVSQNPRHKITKRGQNVTFRCDPISEHNRLYWYRQTLGQGPEFLTYFQNEAQLEKSRLLSDRFSAERPKGSFSTLEIQRTEQGDSAMYLCASSVDGRASPLHFGNGTRLTVT.

The chain joins TRBV6-6 to TRBJ1-2; 7 nucleotides line up with TRBD1. Germline CDR1 reads MNHNY; CDR2 reads SVGAGI (reference sequence). Trimming at V came to 6 bases and at J to 8 bases, leaving 12 bases not matched to a gene. The CDR3 has 14 amino acids. The CDR3 DNA reads TGTGCCAGCAGCCTGGGGGAAGGGGGCGACGGCTACACCTTC. It translates to CASSLGEGGDGYTF.

This chain joins TRBV3-1 and TRBJ1-2; D uncertain. Germline lookup yields CDR1 LGHDT and CDR2 YNNKEL (reference sequence). The length of the CDR3 is 17 residues. Trimming removed 0 bases from V and 4 bases from J, with 18 bases in between. The CDR3 nucleotides read TGTGCCAGCAGCCAAGAAAGCTTCGGAGGGAGCGCCTATGGCTACACCTTC. Its protein is CASSQESFGGSAYGYTF.

CDR3 region: CSAETQDGTQYF. CDR3 nucleotides: TGCAGTGCCGAGACCCAGGACGGTACGCAGTATTTT. V gene TRBV20-1 combines with J gene TRBJ2-3; D is ambiguous. Germline V gene lookup returns CDR1 DFQATT and CDR2 SNEGSKA (reference sequence). The CDR3 length is 12 residues. V was cut by 6 bases and J by 8 bases, with 15 bases left in between.

This clonotype was seen at least ten times. The rearrangement links TRBV5-1 to TRBJ2-2, with unresolved D. Germline V gives CDR1 SGHRS, CDR2 YFSETQ. The CDR3 is made up of 11 amino acids. Trimming left V 6 bases short and J 3 bases short, with 3 bases between. The CDR3 sequence: CASKDTGELFF. CDR3 nucleotide sequence: TGCGCCAGCAAGGACACCGGGGAGCTGTTTTTT.

The gene calls are TRBV12-3 or TRBV12-4 and TRBJ2-3, with 10 bases that match TRBD2. V shed 7 bases, J shed 11 bases, and the junction held 18 bases outside the gene matches. This CDR3 spans 16 amino acids. The CDR3, as DNA: TGTGCCAGCATTAAAGAGACTAGCGGGTTCGCAGATGTGCAGTATTTT. This translates into CASIKETSGFADVQYF.

This chain links TRBV7-2 with TRBJ1-1; the D is unclear. Germline CDR1 is SGHTA and CDR2 is FQGNSA. V was shortened by 4 bases and J by 0 bases, with 6 bases between the two germline ends. The CDR3 sequence is 13 residues long. CDR3 sequence: CASSSGVNTEAFF. The CDR3 bases are TGTGCCAGCAGCTCTGGGGTGAACACTGAAGCTTTCTTT.

Ten or more counts support this clonotype. The chain employs TRBV5-1 and TRBJ2-1, with 8 bases lining up with TRBD1. The CDR3 spans 13 residues. Germline assignment: CDR1 SGHRS and CDR2 YFSETQ. V lost 7 bases and J lost 6; bases outside the gene matches: 6. This chain's CDR3 is CASFPTGGNEQFF. The CDR3 DNA reads as TGCGCCAGCTTCCCAACAGGGGGCAATGAGCAGTTCTTC.

The rearrangement joins TRBV7-2 to TRBJ2-7, with 8 bases aligning to TRBD1. The germline CDR1 and CDR2 sequences are SGHTA and FQGNSA. V gave up 5 bases and J gave up 1 base; unmatched junction bases: 7. The CDR3 consists of 15 residues. The CDR3, as DNA: TGTGCCAGCAGCACCCAAACAGGGGGTTCCTACGAGCAGTACTTC. Amino acids: CASSTQTGGSYEQYF.

The V gene is TRBV6-1, the J gene TRBJ2-5; D is perhaps TRBD1 (5 bases). The CDR3 spans 15 residues. Germline loops: CDR1 MNHNS, CDR2 SASEGT. The V end lost 3 bases, the J end lost 5 bases, and 16 bases lay between the germline ends. The CDR3, as DNA: TGTGCCAGCAGTGACCCAGGGTCAAGGGGTGAGACCCAGTACTTC. It translates to CASSDPGSRGETQYF.